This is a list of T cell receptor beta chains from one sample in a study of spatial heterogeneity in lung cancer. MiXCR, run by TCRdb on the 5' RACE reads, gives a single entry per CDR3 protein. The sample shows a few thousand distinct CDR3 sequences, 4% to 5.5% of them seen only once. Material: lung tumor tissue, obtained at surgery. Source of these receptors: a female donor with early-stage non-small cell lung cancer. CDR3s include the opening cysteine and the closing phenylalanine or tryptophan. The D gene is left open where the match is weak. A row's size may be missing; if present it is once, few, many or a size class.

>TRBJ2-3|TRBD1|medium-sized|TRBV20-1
CSARMFTGATDTQYF
TGCAGTGCTAGAATGTTTACAGGGGCCACAGATACGCAGTATTTT
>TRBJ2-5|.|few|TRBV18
CASSPRETQYF
TGTGCCAGCTCACCAAGGGAGACCCAGTACTTC
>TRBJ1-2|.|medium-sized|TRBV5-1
CASSSSVRGYYGYTF
TGCGCCAGCAGCTCAAGCGTCAGGGGTTACTATGGCTACACCTTC
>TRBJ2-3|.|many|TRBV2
CASSTGAGGSADTQYF
TGTGCCAGCAGCACAGGGGCCGGGGGAAGCGCAGATACGCAGTATTTT
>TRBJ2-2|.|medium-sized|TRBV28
CASSLQVANTGELFF
TGTGCCAGCAGTTTACAGGTCGCGAACACCGGGGAGCTGTTTTTT
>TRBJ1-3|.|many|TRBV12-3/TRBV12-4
CASSSAPAPGNTIYF
TGTGCCAGCAGTTCGGCCCCCGCCCCGGGTAACACCATATATTTT
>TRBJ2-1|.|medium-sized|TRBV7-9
CASSPPRYNEQFF
TGTGCCAGCAGCCCCCCGAGATACAATGAGCAGTTCTTC
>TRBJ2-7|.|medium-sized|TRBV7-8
CASSLVSYGRPDF
TGTGCCAGCAGCTTAGTTAGCTACGGTCGCCCAGACTTC
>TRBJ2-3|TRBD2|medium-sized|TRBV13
CASSVRLAGTSDTQYF
TGTGCCAGCAGCGTCCGACTAGCGGGGACCTCAGATACGCAGTATTTT
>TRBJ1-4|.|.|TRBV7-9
CASSLPYDLTATNEKLFF
TGTGCCAGCAGCTTACCCTACGACCTGACTGCAACTAATGAAAAACTGTTTTTT
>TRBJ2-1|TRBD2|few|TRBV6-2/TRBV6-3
CASRIAGTSRYNEQFF
TGTGCCAGCAGGATAGCCGGGACTAGCAGGTACAATGAGCAGTTCTTC
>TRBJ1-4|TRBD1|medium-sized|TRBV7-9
CASSLGQGKSEKLFF
TGTGCCAGCAGCTTAGGACAGGGGAAGTCGGAAAAACTGTTTTTT
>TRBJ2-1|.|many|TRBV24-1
CATSDPDNHNEQFF
TGTGCCACCAGTGACCCAGACAATCACAATGAGCAGTTCTTC
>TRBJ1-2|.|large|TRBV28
CASSLSGLHGYTF
TGTGCCAGCAGTTTATCCGGTTTGCATGGCTACACCTTC
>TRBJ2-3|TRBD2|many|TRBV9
CASSVESGKMGKMDTQYF
TGTGCCAGCAGCGTAGAGAGCGGGAAAATGGGGAAAATGGATACGCAGTATTTT
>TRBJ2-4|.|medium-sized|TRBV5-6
CASSWGGRGQYF
TGTGCCAGCAGCTGGGGAGGGAGGGGGCAGTACTTC
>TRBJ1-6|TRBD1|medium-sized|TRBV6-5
CASSRTGGLSPLHF
TGTGCCAGCAGCAGGACAGGGGGACTTTCACCCCTCCACTTT
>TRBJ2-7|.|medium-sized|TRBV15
CATSSRPIFYEQYF
TGTGCCACCAGCAGTCGCCCCATTTTCTACGAGCAGTACTTC
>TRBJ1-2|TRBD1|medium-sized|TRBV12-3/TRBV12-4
CASSLATGTGVQDGYTF
TGTGCCAGCAGTTTAGCGACAGGGACAGGGGTCCAGGATGGCTACACCTTC
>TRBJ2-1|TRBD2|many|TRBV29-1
CSVLSGGAYNEQFF
TGCAGCGTTCTTAGCGGGGGGGCGTACAATGAGCAGTTCTTC
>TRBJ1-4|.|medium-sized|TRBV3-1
CASSQFGGSNEKLFF
TGTGCCAGCAGCCAATTCGGGGGCTCAAATGAAAAACTGTTTTTT
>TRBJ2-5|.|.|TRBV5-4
CASSRGTFQETQYF
TGTGCCAGCAGCCGCGGGACTTTTCAAGAGACCCAGTACTTC
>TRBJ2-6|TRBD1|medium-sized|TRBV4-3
CASSQEGQGLSGANVLTF
TGCGCCAGCAGCCAAGAGGGACAGGGCCTCTCTGGGGCCAACGTCCTGACTTTC
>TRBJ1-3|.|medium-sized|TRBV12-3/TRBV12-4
CASSPRTASGNTIYF
TGTGCCAGCAGTCCTAGGACAGCATCTGGAAACACCATATATTTT
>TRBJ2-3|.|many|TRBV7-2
CASSSMDTQYF
TGTGCCAGCAGCTCCATGGATACGCAGTATTTT
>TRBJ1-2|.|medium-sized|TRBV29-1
CSVGQGGYTF
TGCAGCGTTGGTCAGGGCGGCTACACCTTC